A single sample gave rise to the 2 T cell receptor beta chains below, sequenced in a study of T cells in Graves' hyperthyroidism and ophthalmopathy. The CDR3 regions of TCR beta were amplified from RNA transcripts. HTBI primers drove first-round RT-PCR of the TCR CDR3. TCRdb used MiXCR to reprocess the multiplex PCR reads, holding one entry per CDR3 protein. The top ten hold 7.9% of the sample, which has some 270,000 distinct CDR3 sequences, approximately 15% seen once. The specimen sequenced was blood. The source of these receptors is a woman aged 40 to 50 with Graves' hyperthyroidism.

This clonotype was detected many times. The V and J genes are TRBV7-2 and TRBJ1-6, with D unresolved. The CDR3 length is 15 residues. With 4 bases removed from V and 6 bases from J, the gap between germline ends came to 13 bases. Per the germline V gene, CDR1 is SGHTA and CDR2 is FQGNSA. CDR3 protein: CASSSPDRSNSPLHF. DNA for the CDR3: TGTGCCAGCAGCTCCCCAGACCGGAGTAATTCACCCCTCCACTTT.

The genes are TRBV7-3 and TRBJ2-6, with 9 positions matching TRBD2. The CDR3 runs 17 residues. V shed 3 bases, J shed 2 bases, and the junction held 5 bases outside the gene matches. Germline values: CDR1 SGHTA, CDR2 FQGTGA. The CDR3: CASSFSVAGAGANVLTF. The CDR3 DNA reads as TGTGCCAGCAGCTTTTCGGTAGCGGGAGCTGGGGCCAACGTCCTGACTTTC.